This T cell receptor beta chain emerged from a study of cytomegalovirus exposure and HLA in healthy donors (TCRdb year 2017). A note on the overall study: An earlier analysis of some 600 of the donors reported about 280 Gb of sequence data and 117 million unique TCR beta sequences obtained from about 179 million T cells. An early release covering roughly 640 HLA-typed donors comprised around 300 gigabases of sequencing data and tens of millions of unique TCR sequences. The genetic ancestry cluster associated with self-reported Caucasian donors included over 80% of the roughly 400 genotyped donors. The aim of the study was to test whether cataloging public T cell receptors could identify signatures of past pathogen exposure. Using immunosequencing, the study profiled T cell repertoires from about 620 subjects and related those repertoires to cytomegalovirus serostatus. A separate validation cohort of 100 to 150 different subjects was used in addition to the roughly 720-subject first cohort. To predict cytomegalovirus infection status, the study combined high-throughput TCR immunosequencing, statistical association of individual TCRs with disease status, and machine learning. To study patterns of TCR occurrence, a later analysis re-analyzed previously published TCR beta repertoires from around 660 donors and added high-resolution HLA genotyping. In the later analysis, no new phenotypic data were used to find candidate immune exposures; instead, reliance was placed on TCR beta sequences and their occurrence across donors. In an earlier analysis of over 550 of the donors, high-throughput TCR beta sequencing was used to judge whether each TCR beta V gene segment behaved as functional or pseudogenic. Donor age, sex, ethnicity and CMV serostatus were compiled alongside the repertoire data. A later genetic analysis took genome-wide SNP genotypes for about 65% of the roughly 670 donors and used that subset as a discovery cohort. Every repertoire in the discovery cohort had been generated on one and the same sequencing platform. Class I and class II HLA loci were covered by the typing at four-digit resolution. The number of typed donors differed by locus: about 620-640 for A, B, C, DRB1 and DQB1; 500 to 550 for DQA1; fewer than 610 for DPA1; and about 450 for DPB1. Because of strong linkage in the cohort, roughly five DR-DQ haplotypes were treated as single units for association and clustering. Among over 350 genotyped donors of the cohort, an average of about 240,000 unique TCR beta nucleotide sequences were sequenced per donor, around 20% of them non-productive. Findings and caveats that apply to the study as a whole: In a later analysis, several top co-occurrence clusters were reported to appear linked to parvovirus B19, influenza, CMV and Epstein-Barr virus. At a false discovery rate of 0.05, a later analysis linked some 18,000 TCR beta sequences to specific HLA alleles. Because HLA typing was missing for some donors at each locus, association tests included only the typed subset. A group of highly shared sequence variants was considered likely to be a technical artifact of the sequencing pipeline. The authors suggested that the approach could potentially be generalized to other disease states and immunological phenotypes. A further reported finding was that TCR beta sequences accurately predicted the HLA-A and HLA-B alleles for most subjects in the first cohort. The earlier analysis of 450 to 700 of the donors excluded 15 to 20 rarely observed V segments, including chromosome 9 orphons, because counts were too low. For the cohort, immune exposure information was limited to CMV serostatus. A later analysis found that most CMV-associated TCR beta chains appeared HLA-restricted, with HLA associations seemingly driven largely by CMV exposure. In vitro tests confirmed that a few of the cytomegalovirus-associated TCR beta chains recognize cytomegalovirus antigens. In both the original and validation cohorts, the classifier was reported to diagnose cytomegalovirus status with high specificity and sensitivity. The study listed 150 to 200 TCR beta chains as associated with cytomegalovirus. In a later analysis, TCR association rates were found to vary across HLA loci, with the most associated TCRs seen for DRB1 alleles and the fewest for HLA-C alleles. The cohort was sequenced for TCR beta chains only, and without alpha or paired-chain data the features that could be detected were limited. A later genetic analysis reported fewer N-insertions in productive TCRs among donors in an Asian-associated ancestry cluster than the approximately 700-donor mean. An association between a missense DCLRE1C variant and V-gene and J-gene trimming of TCR beta chains was found in a later genetic analysis and replicated in an independent cohort. While some public TCRs were present in many individuals, most TCR sequences turned up only very rarely across donors. Correlated functional status among segregating V segments might reflect linkage disequilibrium, but an unknown experimental factor could not be ruled out. Presence/absence analyses assumed roughly uniform sequencing depth across donors, an assumption that may not hold. Broadly in line with IMGT annotations, most TCR beta V segments showed up in productive rearrangements about 87% or about 30% of the time in an earlier analysis of 587 of the donors. Compared with equally common non-associated chains, HLA-associated TCR beta chains in a later analysis were more clonally expanded and had lower generation probabilities. When HLA alleles, especially DR and DQ, strongly co-occurred, TCR associations were difficult to assign to individual alleles.

The cohort was made up of under 800 healthy bone marrow donors. At the time of sampling, every cohort member was nominally healthy, though immune exposures that went unrecorded were likely present. The donor was CMV seronegative and belonged to the group of 350 to 400 seronegative cohort members. Each donor provided a peripheral blood sample, and peripheral blood mononuclear cells were used for TCR beta sequencing. Genomic DNA extraction from the blood cell samples was performed with the Qiagen DNeasy Blood Extraction Kit. This clone was picked up one time. This clone's antigen is unknown. No base quality values were provided; no much bigger clone lies one nucleotide off. Libraries were made using the immunoSEQ multiplex PCR assay. For the multiplex PCR, a mixture combining 60 forward primers for TCR Vbeta segments and 13 reverse primers for TCR Jbeta segments was used. The CDR3 region of rearranged TCR beta genes was amplified from genomic DNA with a multiplex PCR assay. The Illumina HiSeq System was used to sequence the amplified TCR beta libraries as 87-base-pair reads. For the original study's pipeline: In a later analysis, 77 million or so unique TCR beta chains were counted across the 500 to 700 repertoires, and about 9.9 million of these chains were shared by at least two donors. A nearest-neighbor algorithm error-corrected the raw reads and collapsed the reads into unique sequences, merging closely related sequences to remove PCR and sequencing errors. CDR3 sequences were aligned to IMGT reference sequences to assign V, D and J gene segments. For a sequence to be retained, at least a six-nucleotide match to both a V gene segment and a J gene segment was required. A rearrangement counted as productive if the CDR3 had no stop codons and remained in frame with V and J, and every other rearrangement counted as non-productive. CDR3 was defined according to IMGT convention as the region running from the second conserved V-encoded cysteine to the conserved J-encoded phenylalanine. In an earlier analysis of around 600 of the donors, sequences lacking an unambiguous match to a single V gene segment were excluded. In an earlier analysis of 450 to 750 of the donors, a V segment was called functional when productive rearrangements were above 56.7%, and segregating when the standard deviation between donors exceeded 5%. A statistical classification framework was built to diagnose cytomegalovirus status from the catalog of TCR beta chain sequences. In a later analysis, TCR nucleotide sequences were compared against IMGT/GENE-DB human TR gene sequences so that V and J genes could be assigned. In a later analysis, CDR3 sequences and most-parsimonious VDJ recombination scenarios were assigned using the TCRdist pipeline. In a later analysis, each TCR beta chain was defined by its CDR3 amino acid sequence together with its V-gene family, and reads lacking a unique V-gene family were excluded. To address suspected cross-contamination and a sequencing artifact, a later analysis removed around 600 highly shared, low-generation-probability nucleotide sequences. In a later analysis, a clonal expansion index for each public chain was calculated from normalized within-repertoire ranks of inferred template counts. A later analysis computed generation probabilities with a VDJ recombination model fitted to out-of-frame rearrangements, and checked the results against IGoR. In a later analysis, hypergeometric tests were used to score TCR-TCR, TCR-HLA and TCR-CMV co-occurrence, with a repertoire-size bias correction applied to TCR pairs. In a later analysis, false discovery rates were estimated by permuting HLA or CMV assignments 20 times. In a later analysis, co-occurring TCRs were grouped using DBSCAN, and TCRdist sequence similarity was added for clustering within HLA-allele-positive subsets. For co-occurrence clustering, repertoires with fewer than 30,000 or more than 120,000 public chains were excluded, along with about five repertoires with anomalous nucleotide sharing. TCRdb obtained this table from immuneACCESS and retained in-frame rearrangements with V and J assigned. These tables miss some clones; where compared with another copy, unresolved V genes account for less than half of the shortfall, and the remainder is unexplained. Clone size and V and J calls were adopted from that table, with D and trimming inferred from the DNA. The table for this sample lists roughly 98,000 clones; roughly 81% of them were counted only once. Together, the top ten hold about 1.5% of the sample.

The sample taken for sequencing was PBMCs. The source of this sequence is a man aged 40-49 years in good health and CMV-seronegative.

The CDR3 here reads CASSIVFGNQPQHF. The base sequence is TGTGCCAGTAGTATAGTATTCGGGAACCAGCCCCAGCATTTT. The rearranged chain carries TRBV19 and TRBJ1-5; the D gene identity is not certain. From cysteine to phenylalanine, the CDR3 is 14 amino acids long. Solely the CDR3 DNA is kept, with 42 bases framed from the first base. The germline V gene (reference sequence) yields LNHDA for CDR1 and SQIVND for CDR2. V and J are truncated by 1 base and 7 bases respectively, leaving an intervening sequence of 11 bases.